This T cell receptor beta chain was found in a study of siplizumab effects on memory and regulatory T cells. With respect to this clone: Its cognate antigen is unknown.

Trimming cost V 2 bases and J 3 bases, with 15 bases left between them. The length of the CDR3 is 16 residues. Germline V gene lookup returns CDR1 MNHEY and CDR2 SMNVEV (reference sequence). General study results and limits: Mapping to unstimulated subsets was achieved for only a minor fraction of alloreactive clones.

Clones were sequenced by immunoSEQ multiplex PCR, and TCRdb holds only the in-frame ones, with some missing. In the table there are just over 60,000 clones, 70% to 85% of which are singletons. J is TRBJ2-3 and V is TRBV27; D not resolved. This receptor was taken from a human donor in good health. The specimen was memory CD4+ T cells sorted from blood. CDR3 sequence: CASSLLGNVATDTQYF. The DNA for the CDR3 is TGTGCCAGCAGTTTACTGGGGAATGTGGCGACAGATACGCAGTATTTT.